Below are 3 T cell receptor beta chains sequenced from a single sample in a study of T cell responses to AZD1222 COVID-19 vaccine. Profiled with immunoSEQ multiplex PCR; TCRdb holds only in-frame clones, not every one. The table records 85,000 to 130,000 clones, about 90% of them present only once. Sample: peripheral blood, taken on day 0 of AZD1222 vaccination. The receptors here all came from an adult in good health.

The rearrangement joins TRBV3-1 (or the pseudogene TRBV3-2) to TRBJ1-6, with a weak D call TRBD1 (5 bases). V was clipped by 3 bases and J by 7 bases, with 13 bases between them. The CDR3 contains 15 residues. The germline gives CDR1 LGHDT, CDR2 YNNKEL (reference sequence). Here the CDR3 reads CASSQGVMANSPLHF. CDR3 DNA: TGTGCCAGCAGCCAGGGGGTCATGGCCAATTCACCCCTCCACTTT.

In nucleotides, the CDR3 is TGTGCCAGCGGTGCTGGCCCTTCGGGCGAGCAGTACTTC. It yields the protein CASGAGPSGEQYF. The gene calls are TRBV2 and TRBJ2-7, with unresolved D. V shed 8 bases and J shed 6 bases, with 17 bases lying between them. This CDR3 has 13 residues. Germline V gives CDR1 SNHLY, CDR2 FYNNEI.

Only one count was recorded for this clone. The V call is TRBV27, the J call TRBJ2-2; 7 positions match TRBD1. The V segment lost 6 bases and the J segment 2 bases; nucleotides outside the gene matches: 9. This CDR3 contains 16 residues. The germline gives CDR1 MNHEY, CDR2 SMNVEV (reference sequence). CDR3 in DNA: TGTGCCAGCAGCCGCCGGGACAGCTATAACACCGGGGAGCTGTTTTTT. Protein sequence: CASSRRDSYNTGELFF.